This entry features one TCR beta chain sequence. The repertoire was sequenced with immunoSEQ multiplex PCR; TCRdb's copy has only in-frame clones and lacks some. Among tens of thousands of clones listed, around 81% were seen once. CDR1 SGHNT and CDR2 YYREEE come from the germline V gene (reference sequence). This CDR3 has 16 amino acids. Trimming removed 4 bases from V and 1 base from J, with 14 bases in between. The data belong to a study of blood T cell repertoires in COVID-19. Study-wide context: COVID-19 samples from acute and convalescent phases originated in the United States, Italy and Spain.

This sequence was found in a man in his fifties or sixties with acute or convalescent COVID-19. The sequencing sample was made of peripheral blood. This chain joins TRBV5-4 and TRBJ2-2; weak D call: TRBD2 (5 bases). The CDR3 sequence is CASSQRSGGNTGELFF. The CDR3 region has the DNA TGTGCCAGCAGCCAGAGGAGTGGAGGGAACACCGGGGAGCTGTTTTTT. The whole variable domain, remainder taken from reference TRBV5-4 and TRBJ2-2, is ETGVTQSPTHLIKTRGQQVTLRCSSQSGHNTVSWYQQALGQGPQFIFQYYREEENGRGNFPPRFSGLQFPNYSSELNVNALELDDSALYLCASSQRSGGNTGELFFGEGSRLTVL.